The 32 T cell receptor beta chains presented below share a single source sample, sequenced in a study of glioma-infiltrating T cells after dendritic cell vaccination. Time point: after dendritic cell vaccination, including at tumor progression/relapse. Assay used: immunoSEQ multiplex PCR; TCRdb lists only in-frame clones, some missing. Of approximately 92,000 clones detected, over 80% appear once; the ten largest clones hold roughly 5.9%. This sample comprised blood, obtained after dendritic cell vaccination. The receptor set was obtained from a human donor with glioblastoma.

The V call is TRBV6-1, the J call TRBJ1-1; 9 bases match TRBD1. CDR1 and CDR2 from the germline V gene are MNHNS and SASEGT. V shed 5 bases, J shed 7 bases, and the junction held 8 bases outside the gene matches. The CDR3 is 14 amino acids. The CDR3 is CASSSRTGANEAFF. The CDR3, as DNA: TGTGCCAGCAGTTCCCGGACAGGGGCTAATGAAGCTTTCTTT.

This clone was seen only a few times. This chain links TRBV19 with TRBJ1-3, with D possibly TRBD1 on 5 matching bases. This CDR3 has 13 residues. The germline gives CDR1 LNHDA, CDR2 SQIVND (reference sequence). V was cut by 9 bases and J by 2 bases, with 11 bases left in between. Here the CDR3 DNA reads TGTGCCAGCAGGGTTTCACCTGGAAACACCATATATTTT. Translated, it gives CASRVSPGNTIYF. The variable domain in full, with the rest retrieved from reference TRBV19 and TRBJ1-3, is DGGITQSPKYLFRKEGQNVTLSCEQNLNHDAMYWYRQDPGQGLRLIYYSQIVNDFQKGDIAEGYSVSREKKESFPLTVTSAQKNPTAFYLCASRVSPGNTIYFGEGSWLTVV.

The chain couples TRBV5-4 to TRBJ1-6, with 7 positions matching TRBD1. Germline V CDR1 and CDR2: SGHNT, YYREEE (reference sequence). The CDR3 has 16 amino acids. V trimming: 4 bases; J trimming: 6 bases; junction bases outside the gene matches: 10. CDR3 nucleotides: TGTGCCAGCAGCCGACAGGGCGGATTACCTAATTCACCCCTCCACTTT. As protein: CASSRQGGLPNSPLHF.

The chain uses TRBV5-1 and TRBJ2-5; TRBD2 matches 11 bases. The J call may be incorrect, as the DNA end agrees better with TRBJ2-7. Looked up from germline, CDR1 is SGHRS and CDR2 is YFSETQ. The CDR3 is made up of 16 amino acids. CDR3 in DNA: TGCGCCAGCAGCGAGACTAGCGGGATAAGGACCTACGAGCAGTACTTC. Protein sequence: CASSETSGIRTYEQYF.

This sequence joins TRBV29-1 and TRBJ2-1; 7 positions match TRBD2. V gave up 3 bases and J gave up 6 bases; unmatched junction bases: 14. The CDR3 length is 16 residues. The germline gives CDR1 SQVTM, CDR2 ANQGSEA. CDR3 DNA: TGCAGCGTTGAGAGTTTATTAGCCGGGGGGAGCAATGAGCAGTTCTTC. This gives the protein CSVESLLAGGSNEQFF.

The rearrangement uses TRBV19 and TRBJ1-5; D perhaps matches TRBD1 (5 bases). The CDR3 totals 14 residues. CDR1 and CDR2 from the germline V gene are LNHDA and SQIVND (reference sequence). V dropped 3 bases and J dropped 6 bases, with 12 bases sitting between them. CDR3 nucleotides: TGTGCCAGTAGTATGGGTAGGGGTGGTCAGCCCCAGCATTTT. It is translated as CASSMGRGGQPQHF.

This chain's CDR3 is CASSPGQGTDTQYF. In DNA form, the CDR3 reads TGCGCCAGCAGCCCGGGACAGGGCACAGATACGCAGTATTTT. This chain joins TRBV5-1 and TRBJ2-3; TRBD1 matches 8 bases. The germline CDR1 and CDR2 sequences are SGHRS and YFSETQ. The CDR3 spans 14 residues. V shed 4 bases, J shed 1 base, and the junction held 2 bases outside the gene matches.

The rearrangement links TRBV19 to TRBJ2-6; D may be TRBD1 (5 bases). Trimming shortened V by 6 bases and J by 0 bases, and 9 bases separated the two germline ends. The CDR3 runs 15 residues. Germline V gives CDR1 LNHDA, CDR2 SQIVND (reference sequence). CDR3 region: CASRGQGSGANVLTF. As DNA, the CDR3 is TGTGCCAGTAGGGGGCAGGGCTCTGGGGCCAACGTCCTGACTTTC.

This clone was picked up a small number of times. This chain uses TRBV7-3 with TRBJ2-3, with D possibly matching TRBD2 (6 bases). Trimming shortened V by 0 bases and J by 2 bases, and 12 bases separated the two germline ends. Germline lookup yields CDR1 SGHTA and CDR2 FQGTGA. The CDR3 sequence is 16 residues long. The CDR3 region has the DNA TGTGCCAGCAGCTTAACGGGGGGTAGCTACACAGATACGCAGTATTTT. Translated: CASSLTGGSYTDTQYF.

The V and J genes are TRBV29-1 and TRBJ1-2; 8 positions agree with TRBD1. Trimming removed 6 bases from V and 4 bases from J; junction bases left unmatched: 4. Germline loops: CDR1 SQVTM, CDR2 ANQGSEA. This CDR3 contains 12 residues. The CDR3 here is CSVRDRSYGYTF. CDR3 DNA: TGCAGCGTCCGGGACAGGTCCTATGGCTACACCTTC.

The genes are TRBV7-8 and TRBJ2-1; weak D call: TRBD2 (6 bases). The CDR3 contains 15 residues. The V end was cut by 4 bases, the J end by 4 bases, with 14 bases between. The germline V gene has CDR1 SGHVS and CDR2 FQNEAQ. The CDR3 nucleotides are TGTGCCAGCAGCTCATCGCCGGGACTGTACAATGAGCAGTTCTTC. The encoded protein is CASSSSPGLYNEQFF.

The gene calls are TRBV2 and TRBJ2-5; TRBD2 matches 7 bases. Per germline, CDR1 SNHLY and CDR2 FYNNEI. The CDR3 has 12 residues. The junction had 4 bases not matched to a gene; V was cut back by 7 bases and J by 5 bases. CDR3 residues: CASNRGGETQYF. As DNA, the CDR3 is TGTGCCAGCAATCGGGGAGGGGAGACCCAGTACTTC.

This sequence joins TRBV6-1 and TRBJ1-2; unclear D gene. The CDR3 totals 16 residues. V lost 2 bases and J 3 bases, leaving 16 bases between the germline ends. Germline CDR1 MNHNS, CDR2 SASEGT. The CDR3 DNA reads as TGTGCCAGCAGTGAAAGCTTATTGAACCCCTACTATGGCTACACCTTC. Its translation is CASSESLLNPYYGYTF.

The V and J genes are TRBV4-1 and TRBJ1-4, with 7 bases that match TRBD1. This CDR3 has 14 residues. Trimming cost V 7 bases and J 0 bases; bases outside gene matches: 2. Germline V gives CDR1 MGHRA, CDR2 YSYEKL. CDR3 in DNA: TGCGCCAGCACCAGGGGGGCAACTAATGAAAAACTGTTTTTT. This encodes CASTRGATNEKLFF.

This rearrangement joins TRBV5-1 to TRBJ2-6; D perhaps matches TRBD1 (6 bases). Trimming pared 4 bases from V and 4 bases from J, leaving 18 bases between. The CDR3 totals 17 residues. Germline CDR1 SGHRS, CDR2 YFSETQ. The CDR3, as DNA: TGCGCCAGCAGCCCACTCCTACAGGGACCCGGGGCCAACGTCCTGACTTTC. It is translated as CASSPLLQGPGANVLTF.

Here the CDR3 DNA reads TGTGCCAGCAGCTTTATGCCTAGCGGGGACACAGATACGCAGTATTTT. It codes for CASSFMPSGDTDTQYF. The chain joins TRBV7-6 to TRBJ2-3, with 9 bases identical to TRBD2. This CDR3 spans 16 amino acids. V shed 3 bases, J shed 2 bases, and the junction held 6 bases outside the gene matches. Per germline, CDR1 SGHVS and CDR2 FNYEAQ.

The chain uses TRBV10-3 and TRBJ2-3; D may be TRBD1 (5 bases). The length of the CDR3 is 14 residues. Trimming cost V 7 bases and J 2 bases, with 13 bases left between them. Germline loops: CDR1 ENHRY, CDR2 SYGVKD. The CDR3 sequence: CAIKRQGLTDTQYF. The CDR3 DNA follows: TGTGCCATCAAACGGCAGGGCCTCACAGATACGCAGTATTTT.

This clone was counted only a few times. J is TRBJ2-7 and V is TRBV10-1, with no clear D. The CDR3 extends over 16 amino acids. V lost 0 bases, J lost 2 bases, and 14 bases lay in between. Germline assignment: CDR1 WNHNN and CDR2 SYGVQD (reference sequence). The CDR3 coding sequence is TGCGCCAGCAGTGAGTCCTCCTCTTCACTGGCCTACGAGCAGTACTTC. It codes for CASSESSSSLAYEQYF.

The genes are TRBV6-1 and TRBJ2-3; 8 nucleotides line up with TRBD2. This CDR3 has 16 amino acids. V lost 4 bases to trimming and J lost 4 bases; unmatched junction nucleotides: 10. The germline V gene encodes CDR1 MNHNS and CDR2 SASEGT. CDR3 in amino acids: CASSGVWRGVPDTQYF. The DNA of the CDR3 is TGTGCCAGCAGTGGGGTGTGGCGGGGGGTCCCAGATACGCAGTATTTT.

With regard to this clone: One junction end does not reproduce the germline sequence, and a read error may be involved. The CDR3 coding sequence is TGTGCTAGCAGCTTGGGGCTAGCGGGAGGAAATGAGCAGTTCTTC. It translates to CASSLGLAGGNEQFF. J is TRBJ2-1 and V is TRBV7-7; 11 nucleotides align to TRBD2. CDR3 length: 15 amino acids. The germline V gene has CDR1 SSHAT and CDR2 FNYEAQ (reference sequence).

The CDR3 protein is CASSIAISGELFF. The CDR3 bases are TGTGCCAGTAGTATAGCTATTTCCGGGGAGCTGTTTTTT. The rearrangement uses TRBV19 and TRBJ2-2; D is unclear. V shed 1 base and J shed 6 bases, with 6 bases lying between them. The CDR3 is 13 amino acids. Germline-derived CDR1 and CDR2 are LNHDA and SQIVND (reference sequence).

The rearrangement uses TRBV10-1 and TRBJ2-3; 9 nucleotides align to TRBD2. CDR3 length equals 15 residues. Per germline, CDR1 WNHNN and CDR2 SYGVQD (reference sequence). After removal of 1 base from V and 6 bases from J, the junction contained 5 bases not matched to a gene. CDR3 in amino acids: CASSEFSGGSDTQYF. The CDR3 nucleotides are TGCGCCAGCAGTGAGTTTAGCGGGGGATCGGATACGCAGTATTTT.

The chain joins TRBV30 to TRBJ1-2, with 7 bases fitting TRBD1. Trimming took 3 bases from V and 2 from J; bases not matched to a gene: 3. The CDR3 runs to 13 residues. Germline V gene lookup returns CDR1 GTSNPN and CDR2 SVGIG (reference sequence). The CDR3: CAWSSTGNYGYTF. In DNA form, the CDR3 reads TGTGCCTGGAGCTCGACAGGGAACTATGGCTACACCTTC.

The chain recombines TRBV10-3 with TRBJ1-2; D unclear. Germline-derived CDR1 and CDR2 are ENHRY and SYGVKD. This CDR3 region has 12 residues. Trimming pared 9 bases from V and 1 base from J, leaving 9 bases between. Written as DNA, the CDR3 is TGTGCCATACCGGGAGATAACTATGGCTACACCTTC. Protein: CAIPGDNYGYTF.

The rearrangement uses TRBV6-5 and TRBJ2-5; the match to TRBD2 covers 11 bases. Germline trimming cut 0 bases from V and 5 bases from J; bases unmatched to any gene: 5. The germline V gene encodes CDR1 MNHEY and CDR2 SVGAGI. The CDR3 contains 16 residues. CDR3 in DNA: TGTGCCAGCAGTTACTCTAGCGGGAGGGCCGGGGAGACCCAGTACTTC. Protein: CASSYSSGRAGETQYF.

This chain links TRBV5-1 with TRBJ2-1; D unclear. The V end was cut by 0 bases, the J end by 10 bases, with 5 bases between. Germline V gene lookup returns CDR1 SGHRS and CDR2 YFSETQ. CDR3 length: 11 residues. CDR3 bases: TGCGCCAGCAGCTTGGCTCGGGAGCAGTTCTTC. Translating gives CASSLAREQFF.

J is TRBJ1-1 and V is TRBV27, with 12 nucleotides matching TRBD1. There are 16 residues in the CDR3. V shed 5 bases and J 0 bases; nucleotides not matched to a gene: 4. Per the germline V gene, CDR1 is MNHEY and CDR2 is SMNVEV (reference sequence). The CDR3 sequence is CASSPGQGAVNTEAFF. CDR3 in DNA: TGTGCCAGCAGTCCGGGACAGGGGGCCGTGAACACTGAAGCTTTCTTT.

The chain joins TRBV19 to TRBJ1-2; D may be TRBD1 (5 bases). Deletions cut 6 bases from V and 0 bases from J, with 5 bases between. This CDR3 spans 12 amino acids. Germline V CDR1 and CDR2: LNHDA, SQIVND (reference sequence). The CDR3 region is CASRTANYGYTF. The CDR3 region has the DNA TGTGCCAGTAGGACAGCTAACTATGGCTACACCTTC.

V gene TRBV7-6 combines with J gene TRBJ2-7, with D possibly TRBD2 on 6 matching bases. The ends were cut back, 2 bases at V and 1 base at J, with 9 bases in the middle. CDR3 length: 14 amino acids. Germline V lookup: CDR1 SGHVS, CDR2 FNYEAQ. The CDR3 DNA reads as TGTGCCAGCAGCTTATTTAGCGGATCCTACGAGCAGTACTTC. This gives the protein CASSLFSGSYEQYF.

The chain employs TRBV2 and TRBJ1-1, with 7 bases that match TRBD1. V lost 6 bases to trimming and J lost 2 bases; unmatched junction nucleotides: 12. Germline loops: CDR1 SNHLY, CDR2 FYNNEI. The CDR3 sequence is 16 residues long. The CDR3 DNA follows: TGTGCCAGCAGGGCCCCCACAGGGGTCAGTAACACTGAAGCTTTCTTT. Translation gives CASRAPTGVSNTEAFF. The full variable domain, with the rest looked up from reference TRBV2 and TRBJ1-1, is EPEVTQTPSHQVTQMGQEVILRCVPISNHLYFYWYRQILGQKVEFLVSFYNNEISEKSEIFDDQFSVERPDGSNFTLKIRSTKLEDSAMYFCASRAPTGVSNTEAFFGQGTRLTVV.

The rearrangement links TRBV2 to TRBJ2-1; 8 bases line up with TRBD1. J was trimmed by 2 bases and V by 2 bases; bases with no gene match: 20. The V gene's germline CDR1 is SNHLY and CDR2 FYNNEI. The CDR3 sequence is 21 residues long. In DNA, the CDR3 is TGTGCCAGCAGTGAACCCTGGACAGGGAAGGGGCACTATGCCGCCTACAATGAGCAGTTCTTC. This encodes CASSEPWTGKGHYAAYNEQFF.

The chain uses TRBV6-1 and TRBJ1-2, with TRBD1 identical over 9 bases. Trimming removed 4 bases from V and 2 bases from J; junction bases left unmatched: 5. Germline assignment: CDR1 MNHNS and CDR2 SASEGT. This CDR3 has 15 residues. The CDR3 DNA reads TGTGCCAGCAGTGGGGGACAGGGTGCCAACTATGGCTACACCTTC. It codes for CASSGGQGANYGYTF.